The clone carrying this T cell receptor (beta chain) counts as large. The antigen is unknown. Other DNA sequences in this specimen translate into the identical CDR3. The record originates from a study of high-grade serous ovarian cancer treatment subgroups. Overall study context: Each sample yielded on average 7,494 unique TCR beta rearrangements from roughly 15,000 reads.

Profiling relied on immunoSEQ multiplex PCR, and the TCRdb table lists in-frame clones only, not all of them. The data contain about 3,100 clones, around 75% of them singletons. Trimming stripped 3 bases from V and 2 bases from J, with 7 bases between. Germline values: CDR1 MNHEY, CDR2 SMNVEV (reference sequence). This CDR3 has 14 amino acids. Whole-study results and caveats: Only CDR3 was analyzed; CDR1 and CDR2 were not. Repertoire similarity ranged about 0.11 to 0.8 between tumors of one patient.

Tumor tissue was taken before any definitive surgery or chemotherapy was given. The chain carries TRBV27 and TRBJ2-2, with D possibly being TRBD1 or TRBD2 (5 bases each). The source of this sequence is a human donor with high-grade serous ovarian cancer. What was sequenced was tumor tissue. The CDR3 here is CASSLGRNTGELFF. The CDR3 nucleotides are TGTGCCAGCAGTTTGGGACGTAACACCGGGGAGCTGTTTTTT.